The entry below describes one T cell receptor beta chain. Its matching antigen is unknown. This sample is part of a study of a mutant IDH1 vaccine in newly diagnosed glioma. As to time point: week 47, end of study. Vaccination used 300 ug of mutant IDH1 20-mer peptide per dose, with topical imiquimod. CDR1 and CDR2 (germline): MGHRA, YSYEKL. The V end was cut by 0 bases, the J end by 3 bases, with 15 bases between. CDR3 length: 16 residues. Sequencing was performed with immunoSEQ multiplex PCR; in TCRdb, only in-frame clones are kept and a portion is missing. This table holds roughly 35,000 clones, 65% to 80% found once.

Here the sequenced sample was PBMCs, taken from a glioma patient whose treatment included an IDH1 peptide vaccine. V usage is TRBV4-1 and J usage is TRBJ2-7; D might be TRBD2 (7 bases). This receptor was obtained from a man aged 35 to 55 with glioma. CDR3 bases: TGCGCCAGCAGCCAAGATCCTCGGGGGGCTTTCTACGAGCAGTACTTC. Amino acids: CASSQDPRGAFYEQYF.